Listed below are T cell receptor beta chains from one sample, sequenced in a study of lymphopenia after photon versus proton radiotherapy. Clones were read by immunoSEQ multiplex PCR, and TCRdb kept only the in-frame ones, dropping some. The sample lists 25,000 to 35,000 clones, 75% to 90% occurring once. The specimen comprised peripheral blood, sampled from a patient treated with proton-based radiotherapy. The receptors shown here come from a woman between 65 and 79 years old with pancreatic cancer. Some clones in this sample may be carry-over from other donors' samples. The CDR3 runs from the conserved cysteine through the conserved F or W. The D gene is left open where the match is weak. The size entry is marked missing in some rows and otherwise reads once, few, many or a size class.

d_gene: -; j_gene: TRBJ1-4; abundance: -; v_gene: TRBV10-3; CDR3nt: TGTGCCATCAGTGAGTCGTCAGGGCGTTTAGAAAAACTGTTTTTT; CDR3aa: CAISESSGRLEKLFF
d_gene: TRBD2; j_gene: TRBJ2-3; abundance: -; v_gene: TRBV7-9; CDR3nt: TGTGCCAGCAGCCCTGACCTAGCGGGCTACACAGATACGCAGTATTTT; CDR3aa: CASSPDLAGYTDTQYF
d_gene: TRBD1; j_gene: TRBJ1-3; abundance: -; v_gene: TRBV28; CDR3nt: TGTGCCAGCAGTGCCGACAGGGTCACTGGAAACACCATATATTTT; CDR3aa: CASSADRVTGNTIYF
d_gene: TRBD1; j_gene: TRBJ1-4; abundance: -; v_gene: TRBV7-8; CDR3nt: TGTGCCAGCAGCTTAACAGGGGCCTCTGAAAAACTGTTTTTT; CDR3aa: CASSLTGASEKLFF
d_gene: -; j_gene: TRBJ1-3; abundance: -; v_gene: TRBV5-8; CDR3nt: TGTGCCAGCAGCTTGACGGGGTCTGGAAACACCATATATTTT; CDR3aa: CASSLTGSGNTIYF
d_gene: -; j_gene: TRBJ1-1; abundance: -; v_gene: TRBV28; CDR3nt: TGTGCCAGCAGTTTAGGGCAGGAGAACACTGAAGCTTTCTTT; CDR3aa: CASSLGQENTEAFF
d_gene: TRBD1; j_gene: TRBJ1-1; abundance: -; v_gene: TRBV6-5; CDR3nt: TGTGCCAGCAGTTACTCGACAGGGGAGATCACTGAAGCTTTCTTT; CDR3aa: CASSYSTGEITEAFF
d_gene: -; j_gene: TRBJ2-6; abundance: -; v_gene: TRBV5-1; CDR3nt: TGCGCCAGCAGCGACAGCTCTGGGGCCAACGTCCTGACTTTC; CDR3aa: CASSDSSGANVLTF
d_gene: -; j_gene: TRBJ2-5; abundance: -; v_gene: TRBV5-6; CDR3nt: TGTGCCAGCAGCTCACAAACGGGAACCGGAGAGACCCAGTACTTC; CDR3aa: CASSSQTGTGETQYF
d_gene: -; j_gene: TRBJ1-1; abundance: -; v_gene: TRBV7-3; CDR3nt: TGTGCCAGCAGCCCGAATGGTCCGGGGATAATGACTGAAGCTTTCTTT; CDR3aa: CASSPNGPGIMTEAFF
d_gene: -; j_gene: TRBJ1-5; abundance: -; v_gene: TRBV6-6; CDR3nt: TGTGCCAGCAGTTATGCTCCGGGGGGGCCCCAGCATTTT; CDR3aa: CASSYAPGGPQHF
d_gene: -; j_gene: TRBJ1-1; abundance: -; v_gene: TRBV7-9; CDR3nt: TGTGCCAGCAGCTCCACGGCGGTTTCGTCGACTGAAGCTTTCTTT; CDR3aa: CASSSTAVSSTEAFF
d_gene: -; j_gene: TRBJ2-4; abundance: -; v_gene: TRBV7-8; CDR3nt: TGTGCCAGCAGCTCCCTCACCAACATTCAGTACTTC; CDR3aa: CASSSLTNIQYF
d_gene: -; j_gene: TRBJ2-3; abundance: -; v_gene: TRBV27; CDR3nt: TGTGCCAGCAGTTGGGACTTTAACACAGATACGCAGTATTTT; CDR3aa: CASSWDFNTDTQYF
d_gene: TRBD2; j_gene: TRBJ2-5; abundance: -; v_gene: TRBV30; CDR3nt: TGTGCCTGGGCTCCGGGACTAGCGCGTCAAGAGACCCAGTACTTC; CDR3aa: CAWAPGLARQETQYF
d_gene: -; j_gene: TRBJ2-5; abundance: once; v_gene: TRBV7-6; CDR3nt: TGTGCCAGCAGTCCACGGGGATATTCGGAGACCCAGTACTTC; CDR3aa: CASSPRGYSETQYF
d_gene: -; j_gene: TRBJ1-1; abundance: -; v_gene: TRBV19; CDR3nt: TGTGCCAGTAGTCTGGCAGGCAACACTGAAGCTTTCTTT; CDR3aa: CASSLAGNTEAFF
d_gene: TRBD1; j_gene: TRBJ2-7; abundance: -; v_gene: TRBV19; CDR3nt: TGTGCCAGTAGTGACAGGGGCAACGAGCAGTACTTC; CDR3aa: CASSDRGNEQYF
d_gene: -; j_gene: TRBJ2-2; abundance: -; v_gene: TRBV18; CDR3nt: TGTGCCAGCTCACCTCGGCAGACCCACGCGAACACCGGGGAGCTGTTTTTT; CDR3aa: CASSPRQTHANTGELFF
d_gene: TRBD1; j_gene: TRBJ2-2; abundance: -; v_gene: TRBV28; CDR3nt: TGTGCCAGCAGCCCCCGACAGGGGGCAATCTTGGGGGAGCTGTTTTTT; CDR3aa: CASSPRQGAILGELFF
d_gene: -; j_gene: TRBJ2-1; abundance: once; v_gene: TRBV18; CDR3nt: TGTGCCAGCTGGCCGGGACCTCGCGTCGATGAGCAGTTCTTC; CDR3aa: CASWPGPRVDEQFF
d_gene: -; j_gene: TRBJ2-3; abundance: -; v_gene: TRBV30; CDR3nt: TGTGCCTGGAGTGTAGGCGTCACAGATACGCAGTATTTT; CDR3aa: CAWSVGVTDTQYF
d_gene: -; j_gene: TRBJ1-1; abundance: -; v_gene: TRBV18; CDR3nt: TGTGCCAGCTCACCACAGGGGAACACTGAAGCTTTCTTT; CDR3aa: CASSPQGNTEAFF
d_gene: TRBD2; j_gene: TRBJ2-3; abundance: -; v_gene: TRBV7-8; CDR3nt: TGTGCCAGCAGCTTGCAGACTAGCGGGAGCACAGATACGCAGTATTTT; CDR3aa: CASSLQTSGSTDTQYF
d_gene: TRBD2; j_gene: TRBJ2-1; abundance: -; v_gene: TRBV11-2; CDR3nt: TGTGCCAGCAGCTTACGGCTAGCGGGAAAGGGATTTGAGCAGTTCTTC; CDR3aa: CASSLRLAGKGFEQFF
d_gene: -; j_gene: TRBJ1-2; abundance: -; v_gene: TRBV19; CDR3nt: TGTGCCAGTAGTATTGGGGGAGGCTATGGCTACACCTTC; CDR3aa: CASSIGGGYGYTF
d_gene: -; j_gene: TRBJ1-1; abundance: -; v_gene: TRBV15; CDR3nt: TGTGCCACCAGCAGAGACCAGGGTGACACTGAAGCTTTCTTT; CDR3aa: CATSRDQGDTEAFF
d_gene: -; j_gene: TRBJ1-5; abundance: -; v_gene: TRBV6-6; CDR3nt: TGTGCCAGCAGTTATAGGGGCGGCAATCAGCCCCAGCATTTT; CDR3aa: CASSYRGGNQPQHF
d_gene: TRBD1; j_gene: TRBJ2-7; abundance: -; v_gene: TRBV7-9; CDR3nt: TGTGCCAGCAGTACTCCGGGACAGGGTATAGGGGAGCAGTACTTC; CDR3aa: CASSTPGQGIGEQYF
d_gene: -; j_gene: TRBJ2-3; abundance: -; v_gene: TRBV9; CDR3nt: TGTGCCAGCAGCGTAGAAGCGACCTCACCACTACTTAATACGCAGTATTTT; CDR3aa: CASSVEATSPLLNTQYF